The 21 T cell receptor beta chains reported below all come from one sample, sequenced in a study of beta chain features in type 1 diabetes. Their antigens are not known. Reverse transcription of all isolated RNA meant that expressed TCRB transcripts were sequenced. Sequencing was performed with immunoSEQ multiplex PCR; in TCRdb, only in-frame clones are kept and a portion is missing. Of about 370,000 clones in the sample, over 9% were seen once. General study points: A moderate, significant TCRB CDR3 shortening appeared in type 1 diabetes across four CD4+ subsets.

Sequenced: central memory CD4+ T cells from blood. The receptors come from a man aged 25-45 years with type 1 diabetes.

This clone was counted between two and nine times. The rearrangement uses TRBV28 and TRBJ1-5, with D hard to call. Germline-derived CDR1 and CDR2 are MDHEN and SYDVKM. This CDR3 has 14 amino acids. V lost 11 bases to trimming and J lost 3 bases, with 17 bases between them. CDR3 residues: CASYSARDNQPQHF. CDR3 coding DNA: TGTGCCTCCTATTCGGCCAGAGACAATCAGCCCCAGCATTTT.

This clone was counted between two and nine times. V is TRBV2 and J is TRBJ2-5; D not certain. The V end was cut by 8 bases, the J end by 5 bases, with 12 bases between. The CDR3 contains 12 residues. Germline V gene sequence: CDR1 SNHLY, CDR2 FYNNEI. The CDR3 DNA is TGTGCCAGCGGACGGGTAGGGGAGACCCAGTACTTC. Protein: CASGRVGETQYF.

This sequence joins TRBV28 and TRBJ1-1; D unresolved. From germline, CDR1 is MDHEN and CDR2 SYDVKM. This CDR3 contains 13 residues. V lost 7 bases and J 1 base, leaving 10 bases between the germline ends. Here the CDR3 reads CASKGLSNTEAFF. The DNA for the CDR3 is TGTGCCAGCAAGGGTCTCTCGAACACTGAAGCTTTCTTT.

CDR3 region: CASSPPTGRGEKLFF. In DNA, the CDR3 is TGTGCCAGCAGCCCCCCGACGGGGAGAGGAGAAAAACTGTTTTTT. This sequence joins TRBV5-6 and TRBJ1-4; D is unclear. Germline CDR1 is SGHDT and CDR2 is YYEEEE. The germline V and J ends were trimmed by 4 bases and 8 bases, with 18 bases remaining between them. The CDR3 has 15 amino acids.

This clone was detected only a few times. This sequence joins TRBV6-1 and TRBJ2-3; 7 bases agree with TRBD2. With 11 bases clipped from V and 6 bases from J, the junction kept 14 bases outside the gene matches. CDR3 length: 14 amino acids. Germline CDR1 is MNHNS and CDR2 is SASEGT. The CDR3 is CASRASGNSDTQYF. CDR3 DNA: TGTGCCTCCCGCGCTAGCGGAAATTCGGATACGCAGTATTTT.

With regard to this clone: The junction and the germline gene differ at one end; a read error may be behind it. V gene TRBV6-5 combines with J gene TRBJ1-4; TRBD1 is a possible D gene (6 bases). The CDR3 covers 13 residues. Germline V lookup: CDR1 MNHEY, CDR2 SVGAGI. The CDR3 here is CASSGQTNDKLFF. CDR3 nucleotides: TGTGCCAGCAGTGGACAGACTAATGACAAACTGTTTTTT.

The chain employs TRBV5-1 and TRBJ2-5; no clear D. V lost 1 base to trimming and J lost 5 bases, with 12 bases between them. CDR1 is SGHRS and CDR2 is YFSETQ in the germline V gene. The CDR3 consists of 14 residues. The CDR3: CASSLSGMGETQYF. CDR3 coding DNA: TGCGCCAGCAGCTTGAGTGGGATGGGGGAGACCCAGTACTTC.

A few counts support this clone. The chain uses TRBV7-9 and TRBJ1-1; the D gene is possibly TRBD1 (6 bases). The length of the CDR3 is 15 residues. Trimming pared 1 base from V and 8 bases from J, leaving 17 bases between. Germline V gene data show CDR1 as SEHNR and CDR2 as FQNEAQ (reference sequence). In DNA, the CDR3 is TGTGCCAGCAGCTTAGGACGGGACATTCCCAAGGAAGCTTTCTTT. It yields the protein CASSLGRDIPKEAFF.

The gene calls are TRBV29-1 and TRBJ1-4; possibly TRBD1 for D (5 bases). The CDR3 extends over 14 amino acids. In germline, CDR1 is SQVTM, CDR2 ANQGSEA. Trimming stripped 2 bases from V and 15 bases from J, with 22 bases between. CDR3 in DNA: TGCAGCGTTGAAAGTGACAGTCCCTACTCGGGTTTGTTTTTT. Protein: CSVESDSPYSGLFF.

The V and J genes are TRBV4-2 and TRBJ1-1; D might be TRBD1 (5 bases). V gave up 1 base and J gave up 0 bases, with 9 bases separating them. Germline loops: CDR1 LGHNA, CDR2 YNFKEQ. This CDR3 is built from 15 residues. The DNA of the CDR3 is TGTGCCAGCAGCCAAGGGGGGACGGTGAACACTGAAGCTTTCTTT. Translated, it gives CASSQGGTVNTEAFF.

The table lists this clone with many counts. V and J are TRBV5-4 and TRBJ2-7; no reliable D call. The V gene lost 0 bases and the J gene lost 2 bases, with 12 bases spanning the gap. Germline V gene sequence: CDR1 SGHNT, CDR2 YYREEE (reference sequence). This CDR3 is 15 amino acids long. This CDR3 is CASSLGGTPAYEQYF. CDR3 nucleotides: TGTGCCAGCAGCTTGGGTGGAACGCCAGCCTACGAGCAGTACTTC.

This clone was seen only a few times. The V call is TRBV9, the J call TRBJ2-7, with D perhaps TRBD1 or TRBD2 (5 bases each). Trimming removed 4 bases at V and 7 bases at J, with 24 bases between. The CDR3 length is 16 residues. Germline V gene data show CDR1 as SGDLS and CDR2 as YYNGEE. The CDR3 spells CASSTGQLGPPNEQYF. For the CDR3, the DNA is TGTGCCAGCAGCACAGGACAACTAGGACCTCCTAATGAGCAGTACTTC.

The table lists this clone with many counts. The chain couples TRBV7-2 to TRBJ2-1, with 12 bases that match TRBD2. V trimming: 6 bases; J trimming: 6 bases; junction bases outside the gene matches: 3. The CDR3 runs to 14 residues. Germline V gene sequence: CDR1 SGHTA, CDR2 FQGNSA. CDR3 nucleotide sequence: TGTGCCAGCAGGACGGGACTAGCGGGCAATGAGCAGTTCTTC. Its protein is CASRTGLAGNEQFF.

A remark on this clone: At one of its ends the junction is not consistent with the germline gene, which may arise from a read error. The chain is built from TRBV7-7 and TRBJ1-3, with unresolved D. This CDR3 spans 14 amino acids. Germline-derived CDR1 and CDR2 are SSHAT and FNYEAQ (reference sequence). CDR3 in amino acids: CASSLDGTGNTIYF. CDR3 sequence (DNA): TGTGCTAGCAGCTTAGACGGGACTGGAAACACCATATATTTT.

This rearrangement joins TRBV6-1 to TRBJ1-1, with D unclear. CDR1 is MNHNS and CDR2 is SASEGT in the germline V gene. Trimming removed 11 bases from V and 4 bases from J, with 17 bases in between. This CDR3 spans 13 amino acids. The CDR3 coding sequence is TGTGCCCTTAAGTGGGGAGGAGGCACTGAAGCTTTCTTT. Amino acid sequence: CALKWGGGTEAFF.

Here the CDR3 reads CASSPGQDNQPQHF. Here the CDR3 DNA reads TGTGCCAGCAGCCCTGGACAGGACAATCAGCCCCAGCATTTT. J is TRBJ1-5 and V is TRBV5-4, with TRBD1 matching over 7 bases. V trimming: 4 bases; J trimming: 3 bases; junction bases outside the gene matches: 4. Germline V CDR1 and CDR2: SGHNT, YYREEE (reference sequence). This CDR3 has 14 residues.

The genes are TRBV5-5 and TRBJ1-2; 11 bases agree with TRBD1. Looked up from germline, CDR1 is SGHKS and CDR2 is YYEKEE (reference sequence). The CDR3 sequence is 16 residues long. J was trimmed by 4 bases and V by 0 bases; bases with no gene match: 5. In DNA form, the CDR3 reads TGTGCCAGCAGCTTGGTCGGACAGGGGGCGACCTATGGCTACACCTTC. Translated, it gives CASSLVGQGATYGYTF.

A few counts support this clone. This chain uses TRBV29-1 with TRBJ2-7; D is unclear. Germline loops: CDR1 SQVTM, CDR2 ANQGSEA. This CDR3 is 12 amino acids long. V was clipped by 4 bases and J by 2 bases, with 9 bases between them. The CDR3 bases are TGCAGCGTTGGTACAGACCCCTACGAGCAGTACTTC. This encodes CSVGTDPYEQYF.

This rearrangement joins TRBV6-5 to TRBJ1-4, with D possibly being TRBD1 (6 bases). CDR1 is MNHEY, CDR2 SVGAGI, per germline. CDR3 length: 13 residues. The germline V and J ends were trimmed by 10 bases and 2 bases, with 11 bases remaining between them. The CDR3 DNA is TGTGCCACTCAAGACAGGACTAATGAAAAACTGTTTTTT. As protein: CATQDRTNEKLFF.

This clone turned up a few times. The V and J genes are TRBV30 and TRBJ1-2, with a possible D match to TRBD1 (6 bases). Germline assignment: CDR1 GTSNPN and CDR2 SVGIG (reference sequence). V was shortened by 0 bases and J by 6 bases, with 11 bases between the two germline ends. The CDR3 sequence is 13 residues long. As DNA, the CDR3 is TGTGCCTGGAGTGTATCGGGGGGCAATGGCTACACCTTC. Encoded protein: CAWSVSGGNGYTF.

This clone was detected only a few times. The V gene is TRBV29-1, the J gene TRBJ2-2; a weak D match, TRBD1 (6 bases). There are 16 residues in the CDR3. The germline V gene encodes CDR1 SQVTM and CDR2 ANQGSEA. Trimming stripped 5 bases from V and 1 base from J, with 17 bases between. As DNA, the CDR3 is TGCAGCGTTCCGACAGGACCGCAAATGAACACCGGGGAGCTGTTTTTT. Translating it yields CSVPTGPQMNTGELFF.